Presented here are 9 T cell receptor beta chains from one specimen sequenced in a study of blood T cells in healthy people across ages. Sample-barcoded 5' priming and a J-beta primer mix drove a second PCR of roughly 7 to 11 cycles. TCRdb re-called the 5' RACE reads through MiXCR, storing one row per CDR3 protein. The sample has 1,100,000 or so distinct CDR3 sequences, under 55% seen once. Sequencing was carried out using blood. The receptors come from an older woman in good health.

This sequence joins TRBV29-1 and TRBJ1-2, with TRBD1 matching over 8 bases. The CDR3 has 13 amino acids. After removal of 7 bases from V and 5 bases from J, the junction contained 9 bases not matched to a gene. Germline assignment: CDR1 SQVTM and CDR2 ANQGSEA. The chain's CDR3 is CSARAGGGYGYTF. Written as DNA, the CDR3 is TGCAGCGCCCGGGCAGGGGGCGGGTATGGCTACACCTTC.

This clonotype was counted only a few times. The chain joins TRBV9 to TRBJ2-7, with D perhaps being TRBD1 or TRBD2 (5 bases each). Per germline, CDR1 SGDLS and CDR2 YYNGEE. The CDR3 spans 15 residues. Between the trimmed V and J ends, which lost 4 bases and 0 bases, there was a span of 14 bases. The CDR3 sequence: CASSPRDEFSYEQYF. CDR3 DNA: TGTGCCAGCAGCCCCCGGGACGAATTCTCCTACGAGCAGTACTTC.

Comment on this clonotype: This clone may be a read error of a much larger clone one base away. This chain joins TRBV27 and TRBJ2-7; the D is unclear. The CDR3 contains 13 residues. Germline CDR1 MNHEY, CDR2 SMNVEV (reference sequence). For the CDR3, the DNA is TGTGCCAGCAGTTCGGAGTCTTCCTACGAGCTGTACTTC. It translates to CASSSESSYELYF.

This clonotype was seen repeatedly, ten times or more. The chain carries TRBV12-3 or TRBV12-4 and TRBJ2-3, with TRBD1 identical over 9 bases. V was pared by 6 bases and J by 0 bases, with 7 bases of the junction left unmatched. CDR3 length equals 16 residues. CDR3 loop: CASSVEGQGSTDTQYF. DNA of the CDR3: TGTGCCAGCAGCGTCGAGGGACAGGGAAGCACAGATACGCAGTATTTT.

This clonotype was seen a few times. The chain recombines TRBV7-2 with TRBJ2-7; 7 positions agree with TRBD1. Germline V gives CDR1 SGHTA, CDR2 FQGNSA. V gave up 7 bases and J gave up 3 bases; unmatched junction bases: 9. The CDR3 loop spans 14 amino acids. The CDR3, as DNA: TGTGCCAGCAACCGACAGGGCCCCAACTACGAGCAGTACTTC. Its translation is CASNRQGPNYEQYF. Full variable domain (missing parts from reference TRBV7-2 and TRBJ2-7): GAGVSQSPSNKVTEKGKDVELRCDPISGHTALYWYRQSLGQGLEFLIYFQGNSAPDKSGLPSDRFSAERTGGSVSTLTIQRTQQEDSAVYLCASNRQGPNYEQYFGPGTRLTVT.

The chain employs TRBV30 and TRBJ2-4, with 7 bases that match TRBD2. Germline-derived CDR1 and CDR2 are GTSNPN and SVGIG (reference sequence). The CDR3 length is 13 residues. Trimming removed 6 bases from V and 1 base from J; junction bases left unmatched: 3. The CDR3, as DNA: TGTGCCTGCCTCGGGGGGGCCAAAAACATTCAGTACTTC. It codes for CACLGGAKNIQYF.

This clonotype was detected ten times or more. This chain connects TRBV9 to TRBJ2-3, with unresolved D. Germline CDR1 reads SGDLS; CDR2 reads YYNGEE. Trimming stripped 0 bases from V and 4 bases from J, with 3 bases between. There are 12 residues in the CDR3. In DNA, the CDR3 is TGTGCCAGCAGCGTAGGCTCAGATACGCAGTATTTT. Its protein product is CASSVGSDTQYF.

This clonotype was found a few times. The chain carries TRBV24-1 and TRBJ2-5; D unresolved. The germline V gene encodes CDR1 KGHDR and CDR2 SFDVKD. Deletions cut 5 bases from V and 1 base from J, with 7 bases between. The CDR3 has 13 amino acids. CDR3 in DNA: TGTGCCACCAGTGTTTGGGGCCAAGAGACCCAGTACTTC. Its protein is CATSVWGQETQYF.

The chain is built from TRBV25-1 and TRBJ2-2; TRBD1 agrees at 8 bases. With V trimmed by 3 bases and J by 0 bases, 3 bases remained unmatched. Germline V gene lookup returns CDR1 MGHDK and CDR2 SYGVNS. This CDR3 has 16 residues. This CDR3 reads CASSDTGGANTGELFF. The CDR3 region has the DNA TGTGCCAGCAGTGACACAGGGGGAGCGAACACCGGGGAGCTGTTTTTT.